One sample yielded the 26 T cell receptor beta chains listed below, sequenced in a study of T cell changes during pregnancy in multiple sclerosis (dated by TCRdb to between 2017 and 2020). To prepare the library, the immunoSEQ multiplex PCR assay was applied. Drawn from immuneACCESS, this table holds only the in-frame rearrangements with V and J called that TCRdb kept. Clones are partly lost; checked studies trace under half to an unresolved V gene and leave the rest unexplained. This sample is represented by 60,000 to 80,000 clones; about 88% of them were singletons. The ten largest clones represent over 3% of the sample. Sequences were derived from peripheral blood, sampled before pregnancy. These receptors originate from a female donor with multiple sclerosis, enrolled in a pregnancy study.

CDR3 DNA: TGTGCCAGTATGGCCGGACGGGAAACTAATGAAAAACTGTTTTTT. It encodes CASMAGRETNEKLFF. This rearrangement joins TRBV19 to TRBJ1-4; D remains ambiguous. This CDR3 is 15 amino acids long. V lost 7 bases to trimming and J lost 1 base, with 13 bases between them. Germline CDR1 LNHDA, CDR2 SQIVND (reference sequence).

The gene calls are TRBV10-1 and TRBJ2-7, with 7 positions matching TRBD1. The CDR3 is made up of 14 amino acids. The V segment lost 7 bases and the J segment 6 bases; nucleotides outside the gene matches: 12. The V gene's germline CDR1 is WNHNN and CDR2 SYGVQD (reference sequence). CDR3 nucleotide sequence: TGCGCCAGCAAGGGGTCCCGGGACAGTTCCGAGCAGTACTTC. This translates into CASKGSRDSSEQYF.

The count of this clone is one. The chain combines TRBV7-9 with TRBJ1-2; maybe TRBD1 (6 bases). The V gene's germline CDR1 is SEHNR and CDR2 FQNEAQ (reference sequence). The CDR3 spans 15 residues. V was shortened by 1 base and J by 2 bases, with 11 bases between the two germline ends. The DNA of the CDR3 is TGTGCCAGCAGCTTAGGGACAGTGGGAAACTATGGCTACACCTTC. Translation gives CASSLGTVGNYGYTF.

The chain has TRBV27 and TRBJ2-7, with 8 bases aligning to TRBD2. Unmatched junction bases numbered 11, after V lost 3 bases and J lost 4 bases. Per the germline V gene, CDR1 is MNHEY and CDR2 is SMNVEV (reference sequence). The CDR3 is made up of 16 amino acids. CDR3: CASSFTHGTSQYEQYF. CDR3 coding DNA: TGTGCCAGCAGTTTCACCCACGGGACTAGTCAGTACGAGCAGTACTTC.

This chain links TRBV19 with TRBJ1-2, with D unclear. The CDR3 runs to 13 residues. From germline, CDR1 is LNHDA and CDR2 SQIVND (reference sequence). Trimming took off 1 base at V and 3 bases at J, with 6 bases between the two ends. The CDR3 reads CASSIADYYGYTF. The DNA of the CDR3 is TGTGCCAGTAGTATAGCGGACTACTATGGCTACACCTTC.

This sequence joins TRBV30 and TRBJ1-1; no firm D call. Germline V lookup: CDR1 GTSNPN, CDR2 SVGIG (reference sequence). Trimming left V 2 bases short and J 11 bases short, with 24 bases between. There are 15 residues in the CDR3. CDR3 loop: CAWSPGSVLSLKAFF. CDR3 coding DNA: TGTGCCTGGAGTCCCGGGTCCGTTTTGTCCTTGAAGGCTTTCTTT.

The chain links TRBV5-1 to TRBJ1-2; tentatively, D is TRBD1 (5 bases). V shed 2 bases and J shed 5 bases, with 10 bases lying between them. The CDR3 runs to 13 residues. CDR1 is SGHRS, CDR2 YFSETQ, per germline. The CDR3 spells CASSFGAEYGYTF. Here the CDR3 DNA reads TGCGCCAGCAGCTTTGGGGCGGAGTATGGCTACACCTTC.

This clone was recorded at least ten times. The chain couples TRBV7-9 to TRBJ1-5; D remains ambiguous. CDR3 length: 12 amino acids. The germline CDR1 and CDR2 sequences are SEHNR and FQNEAQ (reference sequence). V was shortened by 3 bases and J by 5 bases, with 5 bases between the two germline ends. The CDR3 sequence is CASSFTDQPQHF. In DNA, the CDR3 is TGTGCCAGCAGCTTTACAGATCAGCCCCAGCATTTT.

The chain combines TRBV27 with TRBJ1-2; weak D call: TRBD1 (6 bases). This CDR3 is 15 amino acids long. Trimming took 6 bases from V and 7 from J, leaving 21 bases between them. Germline lookup yields CDR1 MNHEY and CDR2 SMNVEV (reference sequence). DNA of the CDR3: TGTGCCAGCAGGACAGGACAATTGGATTTTTCTGGCTACACCTTC. Its translation is CASRTGQLDFSGYTF.

The sample holds one count of this clone. The rearrangement uses TRBV30 and TRBJ2-7; maybe TRBD1 (6 bases). The CDR3 has 12 amino acids. Trimming removed 1 base at V and 3 bases at J, with 7 bases between. The germline CDR1 and CDR2 sequences are GTSNPN and SVGIG (reference sequence). This CDR3 reads CAWSAQGYEQYF. Here the CDR3 DNA reads TGTGCCTGGAGTGCACAGGGCTACGAGCAGTACTTC.

V is TRBV25-1 and J is TRBJ1-2, with 7 nucleotides matching TRBD1. V shed 1 base, J shed 4 bases, and the junction held 15 bases outside the gene matches. The CDR3 consists of 18 residues. Germline CDR1 and CDR2: MGHDK and SYGVNS. DNA of the CDR3: TGTGCCAGCAGTGAATCGGTCCCCCCCAGGGGGTCCGGCTATGGCTACACCTTC. This codes for CASSESVPPRGSGYGYTF.

V and J are TRBV9 and TRBJ1-3; D gene unclear. V was clipped by 0 bases and J by 0 bases, with 7 bases between them. The CDR3 covers 15 residues. Germline lookup yields CDR1 SGDLS and CDR2 YYNGEE. The CDR3 reads CASSVDLSSGNTIYF. CDR3 nucleotides: TGTGCCAGCAGCGTAGACCTGAGCTCTGGAAACACCATATATTTT. Supplemented by reference TRBV9 and TRBJ1-3, the full variable domain reads DSGVTQTPKHLITATGQRVTLRCSPRSGDLSVYWYQQSLDQGLQFLIQYYNGEERAKGNILERFSAQQFPDLHSELNLSSLELGDSALYFCASSVDLSSGNTIYFGEGSWLTVV.

The genes are TRBV7-2 and TRBJ2-5; 9 nucleotides align to TRBD2. This CDR3 is built from 16 residues. From germline, CDR1 is SGHTA and CDR2 FQGNSA. V was clipped by 5 bases and J by 2 bases; unmatched bases: 9. The CDR3 protein is CASSPPGLAGQETQYF. Written as DNA, the CDR3 is TGTGCCAGCAGCCCCCCCGGGCTAGCGGGGCAAGAGACCCAGTACTTC.

The chain recombines TRBV13 with TRBJ1-6, with D uncertain. The V gene lost 2 bases and the J gene lost 9 bases, with 11 bases spanning the gap. Germline loops: CDR1 PRHDT, CDR2 FYEKMQ (reference sequence). The CDR3 is made up of 14 amino acids. The CDR3 DNA follows: TGTGCCAGCAGCTTACGGCAGGAGGCTTCACCCCTCCACTTT. Amino acids: CASSLRQEASPLHF.

This rearrangement joins TRBV5-1 to TRBJ1-1; 9 bases match TRBD1. V lost 0 bases, J lost 1 base, and 1 base stayed unmatched. The CDR3 is 15 residues long. Germline CDR1 is SGHRS and CDR2 is YFSETQ. CDR3 loop: CASSLAGQGNTEAFF. The CDR3 DNA sequence: TGCGCCAGCAGCTTGGCGGGACAGGGGAACACTGAAGCTTTCTTT.

The rearrangement links TRBV5-6 to TRBJ1-3; D is unresolved. CDR3 size: 18 residues. The germline V gene has CDR1 SGHDT and CDR2 YYEEEE. V dropped 0 bases and J dropped 0 bases, with 16 bases sitting between them. CDR3 sequence reads: CASSLDMAGSFSGNTIYF. The CDR3 region has the DNA TGTGCCAGCAGCTTGGACATGGCGGGCAGCTTCTCTGGAAACACCATATATTTT.

The chain uses TRBV5-1 and TRBJ1-2; D might be TRBD1 (5 bases). Trimming took off 4 bases at V and 3 bases at J, with 10 bases between the two ends. The CDR3 contains 13 residues. The germline gives CDR1 SGHRS, CDR2 YFSETQ. DNA for the CDR3: TGCGCCAGCAGCGAGGCAGGGCACTATGGCTACACCTTC. Protein product: CASSEAGHYGYTF.

The chain links TRBV29-1 to TRBJ2-7; 9 nucleotides agree with TRBD1. The CDR3 consists of 12 residues. In germline, CDR1 is SQVTM, CDR2 ANQGSEA. V was clipped by 6 bases and J by 6 bases; unmatched bases: 6. CDR3 sequence (DNA): TGCAGCGTGGGGGACAGGGTAGTCGAGCAGTACTTC. Its translation: CSVGDRVVEQYF.

The chain carries TRBV29-1 and TRBJ1-4, with 9 bases matching TRBD1. The CDR3 contains 18 residues. The germline CDR1 and CDR2 sequences are SQVTM and ANQGSEA. Trimming at V came to 1 base and at J to 0 bases, leaving 9 bases not matched to a gene. The DNA of the CDR3 is TGCAGCGTTGAAGTGCGGACAGGGGACTTCGCAACTAATGAAAAACTGTTTTTT. As protein: CSVEVRTGDFATNEKLFF. The full variable domain, with the rest looked up from reference TRBV29-1 and TRBJ1-4, is SAVISQKPSRDICQRGTSLTIQCQVDSQVTMMFWYRQQPGQSLTLIATANQGSEATYESGFVIDKFPISRPNLTFSTLTVSNMSPEDSSIYLCSVEVRTGDFATNEKLFFGSGTQLSVL.

The genes are TRBV25-1 and TRBJ2-7; the match to TRBD2 covers 8 bases. Germline lookup yields CDR1 MGHDK and CDR2 SYGVNS. This CDR3 has 15 amino acids. J gave up 5 bases and V 7 bases, and 13 bases lay outside the gene matches. CDR3 residues: CASTHYSRGGHEQYF. The CDR3 coding sequence is TGTGCCAGCACTCACTACTCCCGGGGGGGCCACGAGCAGTACTTC.

This clone was observed a few times. The CDR3 region has the DNA TGTGCCAGCAGCCAAGTGCGGCCAGGGGCCTACGAGCAGTACTTC. Its protein product is CASSQVRPGAYEQYF. The gene calls are TRBV14 and TRBJ2-7, with D possibly being TRBD1 (6 bases). Trimming removed 1 base at V and 2 bases at J, with 12 bases between. CDR3 length: 15 residues. Germline V gene lookup returns CDR1 SGHDN and CDR2 FVKESK.

This clone was observed a single time. This chain links TRBV30 with TRBJ1-4, with D possibly TRBD1 on 6 matching bases. V dropped 4 bases and J dropped 11 bases, with 17 bases sitting between them. This CDR3 contains 13 residues. Germline CDR1 is GTSNPN and CDR2 is SVGIG (reference sequence). As DNA, the CDR3 is TGTGCCTGGAAGCCGGGACACCCGGGGAAACTGTTTTTT. It codes for CAWKPGHPGKLFF.

The chain links TRBV19 to TRBJ2-7; D is possibly TRBD2 (6 bases). The CDR3 loop spans 14 amino acids. CDR1 LNHDA and CDR2 SQIVND come from the germline V gene (reference sequence). The V and J ends lost 6 bases and 0 bases respectively, with 12 bases between them. The CDR3 region has the DNA TGTGCCAGTAGCACACGGAGGGGCTCCTACGAGCAGTACTTC. Its translation: CASSTRRGSYEQYF.

This chain links TRBV2 with TRBJ2-3; the match to TRBD2 covers 7 bases. CDR3 length: 13 residues. V was pared by 7 bases and J by 6 bases, with 7 bases of the junction left unmatched. CDR1 and CDR2 from the germline V gene are SNHLY and FYNNEI. DNA of the CDR3: TGTGCCAGCACTCAGAGGACTAGTGATACGCAGTATTTT. This translates into CASTQRTSDTQYF.

V and J are TRBV5-1 and TRBJ1-1, with a weak D call TRBD1 (5 bases). The germline CDR1 and CDR2 sequences are SGHRS and YFSETQ. Trimming left V 4 bases short and J 3 bases short, with 16 bases between. The CDR3 is 15 amino acids. This CDR3 is CASSLDGEGYTEAFF. CDR3 DNA: TGCGCCAGCAGCCTGGACGGGGAGGGGTACACTGAAGCTTTCTTT.

The chain has TRBV9 and TRBJ2-7, with 7 bases aligning to TRBD1. Per germline, CDR1 SGDLS and CDR2 YYNGEE. The CDR3 is made up of 15 amino acids. With V trimmed by 3 bases and J by 7 bases, 13 bases remained unmatched. CDR3 nucleotides: TGTGCCAGCAGCGAGACAGGGAATCTCCCTGGTGAGCAGTACTTC. As protein: CASSETGNLPGEQYF.